This passage covers 32 T cell receptor beta chains from one sample sequenced in a study of CD8 T cells in ankylosing spondylitis. The study, taken as a whole, reports: A motif of eight or nine highly homologous TCR beta variants was seen as apparently characteristic of ankylosing spondylitis blood.

TCRdb passed the 5' RACE reads through MiXCR, listing each CDR3 protein once. The data show 700,000 to 1,000,000 distinct CDR3 sequences, over 9.5% seen once. The antigens of these receptors remain unknown. The source material was blood, either unsorted or a sorted T cell fraction (not recorded which). These receptors originate from a male donor with ankylosing spondylitis.

This clonotype was seen ten or more times. The genes are TRBV6-5 and TRBJ2-3; TRBD2 might be the D (5 bases). The CDR3 runs 15 residues. The germline gives CDR1 MNHEY, CDR2 SVGAGI. The V gene lost 0 bases and the J gene lost 6 bases, with 13 bases spanning the gap. The CDR3 nucleotides read TGTGCCAGCAGTTACTCGAAGAGGGTATCGGATACGCAGTATTTT. Translated: CASSYSKRVSDTQYF.

This clonotype was picked up a small number of times. The CDR3 sequence: CSASGGKLSTDTQYF. Written as DNA, the CDR3 is TGCAGTGCAAGCGGAGGCAAACTAAGCACAGATACGCAGTATTTT. The V and J genes are TRBV20-1 and TRBJ2-3; perhaps TRBD2 as D (5 bases). Germline V gene sequence: CDR1 DFQATT, CDR2 SNEGSKA (reference sequence). Trimming cost V 6 bases and J 0 bases, with 16 bases left between them. This CDR3 is built from 15 residues.

The chain uses TRBV29-1 and TRBJ2-3; TRBD2 aligns across 10 bases. With V trimmed by 5 bases and J by 2 bases, 4 bases remained unmatched. There are 14 residues in the CDR3. Germline V lookup: CDR1 SQVTM, CDR2 ANQGSEA. The CDR3 bases are TGCAGCGTTCCAGCGGGAGGGCCCACAGATACGCAGTATTTT. Translated, it gives CSVPAGGPTDTQYF.

This clonotype was detected many times. This sequence joins TRBV5-1 and TRBJ1-6; D is possibly TRBD1 (5 bases). Germline CDR1 reads SGHRS; CDR2 reads YFSETQ. The V and J ends lost 4 bases and 8 bases respectively, with 13 bases between them. The CDR3 is 14 amino acids. In DNA form, the CDR3 reads TGCGCCAGCAGCGTCCGGGACCGCGATTCACCCCTCCACTTT. It codes for CASSVRDRDSPLHF.

This chain links TRBV28 with TRBJ2-7; possibly TRBD2 for D (5 bases). The CDR3 is 14 residues long. V lost 4 bases to trimming and J lost 3 bases, with 13 bases between them. From germline, CDR1 is MDHEN and CDR2 SYDVKM. The CDR3 DNA reads as TGTGCCAGCAGTTGGCCCGGGAAAAACTACGAGCAGTACTTC. This translates into CASSWPGKNYEQYF.

The gene calls are TRBV7-2 and TRBJ2-3, with TRBD2 matching 11 bases. The CDR3 covers 17 residues. Trimming at V came to 1 base and at J to 0 bases, leaving 3 bases not matched to a gene. The germline CDR1 and CDR2 sequences are SGHTA and FQGNSA. This CDR3 is CASSLVRTSGSTDTQYF. The CDR3 DNA sequence: TGTGCCAGCAGCTTAGTCCGGACTAGCGGGAGCACAGATACGCAGTATTTT.

The J gene is TRBJ2-7, the V gene TRBV28, with 7 bases fitting TRBD1. V trimming: 5 bases; J trimming: 3 bases; junction bases outside the gene matches: 7. Looked up from germline, CDR1 is MDHEN and CDR2 is SYDVKM. This CDR3 contains 14 residues. As DNA, the CDR3 is TGTGCCAGCAGTCCCGTGAGGGACAGCTACGAGCAGTACTTC. Protein product: CASSPVRDSYEQYF.

This clonotype was seen only a few times. The rearrangement links TRBV24-1 to TRBJ2-1; TRBD2 agrees at 9 bases. Germline CDR1 and CDR2: KGHDR and SFDVKD. The CDR3 covers 16 residues. J lost 3 bases, V lost 9 bases, and 11 bases had no gene match. The CDR3 loop reads CATGPSGGPYYNEQFF. The CDR3 DNA reads as TGTGCCACCGGGCCCAGCGGGGGGCCTTACTACAATGAGCAGTTCTTC.

This clonotype came up many times. The CDR3 region has the DNA TGCAGTGCCGCCCCAGGAGCAGGCCTTAACCTAGCCAAAAACATTCAGTACTTC. It translates to CSAAPGAGLNLAKNIQYF. The chain recombines TRBV20-1 with TRBJ2-4, with unresolved D. Between the trimmed V and J ends, which lost 6 bases and 0 bases, there was a span of 24 bases. The CDR3 covers 18 residues. Per germline, CDR1 DFQATT and CDR2 SNEGSKA (reference sequence).

This clonotype was seen more than once but under ten times. CDR3 bases: TGCAGCGTTGAAGAGGAGGGCCCCTCCACAGATACGCAGTATTTT. Translating gives CSVEEEGPSTDTQYF. This sequence joins TRBV29-1 and TRBJ2-3; weak D call: TRBD2 (6 bases). CDR3 length equals 15 residues. Germline V gives CDR1 SQVTM, CDR2 ANQGSEA. V was clipped by 0 bases and J by 2 bases, with 12 bases between them.

This clonotype was observed a few times. V gene TRBV7-9 combines with J gene TRBJ2-3, with a tentative D call TRBD2 (5 bases). Trimming cost V 1 base and J 3 bases, with 11 bases left between them. This CDR3 comprises 15 residues. Germline values: CDR1 SEHNR, CDR2 FQNEAQ (reference sequence). This CDR3 reads CASSLVREATDTQYF. The CDR3 nucleotides read TGTGCCAGCAGCTTAGTTCGGGAAGCGACAGATACGCAGTATTTT.

There are a few counts of this clonotype. This chain joins TRBV7-2 and TRBJ2-7; D not resolved. CDR1 is SGHTA and CDR2 is FQGNSA in the germline V gene. This CDR3 has 14 residues. V gave up 5 bases and J gave up 2 bases, with 13 bases separating them. In DNA form, the CDR3 reads TGTGCCAGCAGCCGAGGAAGGACCCCCTACGAGCAGTACTTC. It yields the protein CASSRGRTPYEQYF.

V and J are TRBV7-2 and TRBJ2-2; tentative D call: TRBD2 (5 bases). This CDR3 spans 14 amino acids. From germline, CDR1 is SGHTA and CDR2 FQGNSA. Trimming removed 3 bases from V and 5 bases from J, with 10 bases in between. CDR3 region: CASSFTSRTGELFF. As DNA, the CDR3 is TGTGCCAGCAGCTTTACTAGTCGAACCGGGGAGCTGTTTTTT.

The chain employs TRBV4-2 and TRBJ1-4, with a weak D call TRBD1 (5 bases). Germline CDR1 LGHNA, CDR2 YNFKEQ. V was pared by 2 bases and J by 4 bases, with 14 bases between. This CDR3 has 16 residues. In nucleotides, the CDR3 is TGTGCCAGCAGCCAACCCGAGGGGCGGCGTAATGAAAAACTGTTTTTT. This translates into CASSQPEGRRNEKLFF.

This rearrangement joins TRBV20-1 to TRBJ2-1; 12 bases fit TRBD2. The ends lost 5 bases at V and 3 bases at J; junction bases unmatched: 14. This CDR3 is 18 amino acids long. Germline values: CDR1 DFQATT, CDR2 SNEGSKA (reference sequence). Here the CDR3 reads CSAQRLAGAPYFYNEQFF. The CDR3 DNA reads as TGCAGTGCTCAAAGACTAGCGGGGGCCCCATATTTCTACAATGAGCAGTTCTTC.

This clonotype has only a few counts. The V and J genes are TRBV5-5 and TRBJ2-7; no reliable D call. Per germline, CDR1 SGHKS and CDR2 YYEKEE (reference sequence). Trimming stripped 3 bases from V and 0 bases from J, with 13 bases between. CDR3 length: 15 amino acids. The CDR3 bases are TGTGCCAGCAGCTCCCGTACAGCGAGCTCCTACGAGCAGTACTTC. Translation: CASSSRTASSYEQYF. Together with reference TRBV5-5 and TRBJ2-7, the CDR3 gives the full variable domain: DAGVTQSPTHLIKTRGQQVTLRCSPISGHKSVSWYQQVLGQGPQFIFQYYEKEERGRGNFPDRFSARQFPNYSSELNVNALLLGDSALYLCASSSRTASSYEQYFGPGTRLTVT.

V is TRBV20-1 and J is TRBJ2-7; 10 nucleotides match TRBD1. The CDR3 covers 14 residues. V shed 7 bases, J shed 6 bases, and the junction held 12 bases outside the gene matches. Germline lookup yields CDR1 DFQATT and CDR2 SNEGSKA (reference sequence). The CDR3 DNA reads TGCAGTGGTAGGCGACCGGGACAGGGGCTCGAGCAGTACTTC. This encodes CSGRRPGQGLEQYF.

This clonotype was seen more than once but under ten times. V is TRBV20-1 and J is TRBJ2-1, with TRBD2 matching 10 bases. The length of the CDR3 is 17 residues. J lost 7 bases, V lost 1 base, and 13 bases had no gene match. Germline V gene sequence: CDR1 DFQATT, CDR2 SNEGSKA (reference sequence). The CDR3 loop is CSARVLTSGSPGNEQFF. CDR3 in DNA: TGCAGTGCTAGAGTTCTGACTAGCGGGTCCCCTGGGAATGAGCAGTTCTTC.

This clonotype occurred a few times. This chain joins TRBV11-2 and TRBJ2-2, with D perhaps matching TRBD1 or TRBD2 (7 bases each). The CDR3 loop spans 18 amino acids. Trimming took 2 bases from V and 0 from J, leaving 16 bases between them. CDR1 SGHAT and CDR2 FQNNGV come from the germline V gene. The CDR3 is CASSLLAGGATNTGELFF. The CDR3 DNA reads as TGTGCCAGCAGCTTATTAGCAGGGGGGGCGACGAACACCGGGGAGCTGTTTTTT.

V gene TRBV7-2 combines with J gene TRBJ1-1, with a tentative D call TRBD1 (5 bases). The CDR3 is 13 amino acids. Per the germline V gene, CDR1 is SGHTA and CDR2 is FQGNSA. The V end was cut by 4 bases, the J end by 6 bases, with 12 bases between. CDR3: CASSSNTRAEAFF. The CDR3 region has the DNA TGTGCCAGCAGCTCAAATACCAGGGCTGAAGCTTTCTTT.

This clonotype was counted a few times. The chain links TRBV7-2 to TRBJ2-7; D is undetermined. Between the trimmed V and J ends, which lost 1 base and 8 bases, there was a span of 6 bases. CDR3 length equals 11 residues. Germline lookup yields CDR1 SGHTA and CDR2 FQGNSA. The CDR3: CASSLGRQQYF. The CDR3, as DNA: TGTGCCAGCAGCTTAGGCAGGCAGCAGTACTTC.

This chain uses TRBV6-5 with TRBJ2-7; 7 nucleotides match TRBD1. Germline trimming cut 2 bases from V and 10 bases from J; bases unmatched to any gene: 8. Germline values: CDR1 MNHEY, CDR2 SVGAGI. This CDR3 has 13 residues. The CDR3 sequence: CASSYRRRDSQYF. CDR3 in DNA: TGTGCCAGCAGTTACCGCCGACGGGACAGTCAGTACTTC.

A single count supports this clonotype. This rearrangement joins TRBV12-3 or TRBV12-4 to TRBJ2-7; perhaps TRBD1 as D (6 bases). The V gene lost 2 bases and the J gene lost 3 bases, with 17 bases spanning the gap. The CDR3 has 16 amino acids. In DNA, the CDR3 is TGTGCCAGCAGTTTATATGGACTGGACAGAGACTACGAGCAGTACTTC. Translated, it gives CASSLYGLDRDYEQYF.

V gene TRBV15 combines with J gene TRBJ2-7; D perhaps matches TRBD1 (5 bases). The CDR3 is 15 amino acids. Trimming removed 1 base at V and 3 bases at J, with 13 bases between. Germline lookup yields CDR1 LNHNV and CDR2 YYDKDF (reference sequence). Written as DNA, the CDR3 is TGTGCCACCAGCAGAGGGTTGACAGCCGTCTACGAGCAGTACTTC. Residues: CATSRGLTAVYEQYF.

This clonotype has ten or more counts. The rearrangement joins TRBV7-3 to TRBJ2-2; 7 nucleotides align to TRBD1. Trimming removed 5 bases from V and 2 bases from J; junction bases left unmatched: 5. CDR3 size: 15 residues. Looked up from germline, CDR1 is SGHTA and CDR2 is FQGTGA. The DNA of the CDR3 is TGTGCCAGCAGCCTGACAGGGCCCAACACCGGGGAGCTGTTTTTT. It yields the protein CASSLTGPNTGELFF.

The chain joins TRBV20-1 to TRBJ2-3; maybe TRBD2 (5 bases). The CDR3 contains 12 residues. Germline loops: CDR1 DFQATT, CDR2 SNEGSKA (reference sequence). The V end was cut by 6 bases, the J end by 4 bases, with 11 bases between. The CDR3 DNA sequence: TGCAGTGCGGCGGGCGGCGCAGATACGCAGTATTTT. Translation: CSAAGGADTQYF.

This clonotype was seen repeatedly, ten times or more. This sequence joins TRBV20-1 and TRBJ2-3; 7 bases match TRBD2. From germline, CDR1 is DFQATT and CDR2 SNEGSKA (reference sequence). The J segment lost 6 bases and the V segment lost 3 bases, leaving 6 bases of the junction unmatched. The CDR3 runs 13 residues. CDR3 sequence: CSASGGTRDTQYF. DNA of the CDR3: TGCAGTGCTAGCGGGGGGACTCGGGATACGCAGTATTTT.

The chain couples TRBV6-5 to TRBJ2-1; TRBD2 might be the D (5 bases). Trimming shortened V by 1 base and J by 0 bases, and 13 bases separated the two germline ends. CDR1 is MNHEY and CDR2 is SVGAGI in the germline V gene. The CDR3 spans 17 residues. CDR3: CASSYFPPSGSYNEQFF. For the CDR3, the DNA is TGTGCCAGCAGTTACTTCCCCCCCAGCGGCTCCTACAATGAGCAGTTCTTC.

V gene TRBV10-3 combines with J gene TRBJ2-2; D might be TRBD1 (6 bases). Germline V gene sequence: CDR1 ENHRY, CDR2 SYGVKD. The V end lost 4 bases, the J end lost 13 bases, and 22 bases lay between the germline ends. The CDR3 loop spans 15 amino acids. The CDR3 DNA follows: TGTGCCATCAGTGGGTCCGGGACAACGACCGTAGGGCTGTTTTTT. It codes for CAISGSGTTTVGLFF.

This clonotype was seen more than once but under ten times. This chain joins TRBV6-2 or TRBV6-3 and TRBJ2-1; maybe TRBD2 (6 bases). This CDR3 is built from 14 residues. The V end was cut by 8 bases, the J end by 0 bases, with 11 bases between. Germline CDR1 and CDR2: MNHEY and SVGEGT. CDR3 residues: CASWDLSSYNEQFF. As DNA, the CDR3 is TGTGCCAGCTGGGACTTAAGCTCCTACAATGAGCAGTTCTTC.

This clonotype has more than one count but fewer than ten. The CDR3 DNA reads TGTGCCAGCAGCTTAGCGGCAGGAGGGCTCAACTATGGCTACACCTTC. Protein sequence: CASSLAAGGLNYGYTF. The V gene is TRBV7-2, the J gene TRBJ1-2; no firm D call. Trimming took off 0 bases at V and 2 bases at J, with 13 bases between the two ends. Germline CDR1 reads SGHTA; CDR2 reads FQGNSA. This CDR3 comprises 16 residues.

The rearrangement uses TRBV20-1 and TRBJ2-5; D possibly corresponds to TRBD2 (6 bases). Trimming took off 0 bases at V and 4 bases at J, with 15 bases between the two ends. The CDR3 is 15 residues long. The germline CDR1 and CDR2 sequences are DFQATT and SNEGSKA (reference sequence). In DNA, the CDR3 is TGCAGTGCTAGAGATCACGGGGGTCCGCCAGAGACCCAGTACTTC. Protein product: CSARDHGGPPETQYF.